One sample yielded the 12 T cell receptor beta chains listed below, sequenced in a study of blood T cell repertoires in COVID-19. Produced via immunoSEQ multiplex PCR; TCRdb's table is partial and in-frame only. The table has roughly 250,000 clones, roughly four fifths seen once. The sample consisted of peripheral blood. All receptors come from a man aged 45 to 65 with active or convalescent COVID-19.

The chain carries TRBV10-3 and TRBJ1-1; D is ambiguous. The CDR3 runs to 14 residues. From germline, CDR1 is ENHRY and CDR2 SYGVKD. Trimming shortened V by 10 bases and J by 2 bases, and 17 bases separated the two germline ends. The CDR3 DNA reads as TGTGCCACGGCTTGGGCCGCTTCAAACACTGAAGCTTTCTTT. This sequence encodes CATAWAASNTEAFF.

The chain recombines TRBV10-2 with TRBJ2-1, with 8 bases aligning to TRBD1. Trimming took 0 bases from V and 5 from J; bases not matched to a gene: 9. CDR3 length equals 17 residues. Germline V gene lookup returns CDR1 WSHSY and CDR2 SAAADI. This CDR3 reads CASSESLGQGINNEQFF. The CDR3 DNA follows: TGCGCCAGCAGTGAGTCTCTAGGACAGGGCATCAACAATGAGCAGTTCTTC.

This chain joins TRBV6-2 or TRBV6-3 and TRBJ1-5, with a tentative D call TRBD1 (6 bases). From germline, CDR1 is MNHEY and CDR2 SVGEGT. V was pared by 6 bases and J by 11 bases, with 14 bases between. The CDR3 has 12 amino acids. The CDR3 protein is CASSHQGKAQHF. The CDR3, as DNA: TGTGCCAGCAGCCACCAGGGGAAGGCCCAGCATTTT.

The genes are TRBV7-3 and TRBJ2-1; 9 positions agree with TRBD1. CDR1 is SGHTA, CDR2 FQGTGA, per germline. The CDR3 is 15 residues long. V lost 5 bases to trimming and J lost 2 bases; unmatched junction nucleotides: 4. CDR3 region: CASSQGQGAYNEQFF. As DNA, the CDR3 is TGTGCCAGCAGCCAGGGACAGGGAGCCTACAATGAGCAGTTCTTC.

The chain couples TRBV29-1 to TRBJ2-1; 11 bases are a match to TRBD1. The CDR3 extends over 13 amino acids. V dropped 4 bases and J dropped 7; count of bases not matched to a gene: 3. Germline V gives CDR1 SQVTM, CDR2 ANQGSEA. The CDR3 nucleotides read TGCAGCGTTGTGGACAGGGGGCGGAATGAGCAGTTCTTC. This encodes CSVVDRGRNEQFF.

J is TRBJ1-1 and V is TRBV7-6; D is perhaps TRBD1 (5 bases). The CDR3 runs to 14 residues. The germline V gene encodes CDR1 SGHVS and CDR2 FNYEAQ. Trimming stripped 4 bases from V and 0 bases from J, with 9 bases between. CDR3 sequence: CASSYDSMNTEAFF. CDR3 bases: TGTGCCAGCAGCTACGACAGCATGAACACTGAAGCTTTCTTT.

The CDR3 loop is CASRSSGGGKNIQYF. Written as DNA, the CDR3 is TGTGCCAGCAGGTCTAGCGGGGGGGGCAAAAACATTCAGTACTTC. The chain joins TRBV27 to TRBJ2-4, with TRBD2 identical over 12 bases. Germline V gene data show CDR1 as MNHEY and CDR2 as SMNVEV (reference sequence). Trimming cost V 6 bases and J 3 bases; bases outside gene matches: 3. The CDR3 covers 15 residues.

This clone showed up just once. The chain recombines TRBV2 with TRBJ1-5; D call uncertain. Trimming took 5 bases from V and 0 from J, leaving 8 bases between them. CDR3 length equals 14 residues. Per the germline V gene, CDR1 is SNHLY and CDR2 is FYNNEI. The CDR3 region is CASSSRSSNQPQHF. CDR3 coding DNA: TGTGCCAGCAGTAGCAGGTCTAGCAATCAGCCCCAGCATTTT.

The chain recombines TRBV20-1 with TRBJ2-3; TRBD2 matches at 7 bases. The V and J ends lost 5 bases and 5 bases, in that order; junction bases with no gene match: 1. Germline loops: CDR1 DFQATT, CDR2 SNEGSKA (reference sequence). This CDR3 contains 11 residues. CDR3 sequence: CSAWGGDTQYF. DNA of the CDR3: TGCAGTGCTTGGGGGGGAGATACGCAGTATTTT.

This CDR3 is CASSITSGTEAFF. DNA of the CDR3: TGTGCCAGTAGTATAACATCGGGGACTGAAGCTTTCTTT. The chain joins TRBV19 to TRBJ1-1; unclear D gene. The CDR3 has 13 residues. Deletions cut 2 bases from V and 5 bases from J, with 9 bases between. Germline V gene data show CDR1 as LNHDA and CDR2 as SQIVND (reference sequence).

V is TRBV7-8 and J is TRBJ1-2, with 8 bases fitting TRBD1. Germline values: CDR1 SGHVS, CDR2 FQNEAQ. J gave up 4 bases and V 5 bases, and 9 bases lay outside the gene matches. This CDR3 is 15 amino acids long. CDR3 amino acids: CASSRRRTGSYGYTF. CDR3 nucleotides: TGTGCCAGCAGCCGCCGTCGGACAGGGAGCTATGGCTACACCTTC.

The CDR3 nucleotides are TGTGCCAGCAGCGTAGGGACACTCACAGATACGCAGTATTTT. The encoded protein is CASSVGTLTDTQYF. The chain employs TRBV9 and TRBJ2-3; D perhaps matches TRBD1 (5 bases). The CDR3 has 14 residues. Per the germline V gene, CDR1 is SGDLS and CDR2 is YYNGEE. V was clipped by 0 bases and J by 2 bases, with 7 bases between them.